This record looks at one T cell receptor (beta chain) sequence and its context. It lacks a known antigen. Per-base quality was not reported, and no clone a single base away is much larger than it. This record comes from a study of shared clonotypes between healthy human individuals (dated by TCRdb to 2019 to 2021). Regarding the study in general: The cohort comprised two women and three men aged 18 to 49 years. For each donor, CD4 naive and CD4 memory were each run on three plates, CD8 naive on two plates, and CD8 memory on one plate. To increase sequencing depth and limit assay-specific biases, TCR repertoire library preparation and sequencing were carried out by different laboratories using diverse techniques. Each donor's leukapheresis produced roughly between roughly 0.85 and 10 billion PBMCs. To estimate repertoire size and how much clonotype sharing occurs between individuals, the study deeply sequenced the blood TCR repertoires of roughly 5 healthy adults.

Using the deep immunoSEQ assay, multiplex PCR amplified TCR CDR3 regions from genomic DNA. Extracted genomic DNA from each cell subset was spread evenly across all wells of several immunoSEQ 96-well plates, with each plate serving as a replicate. For sorted subsets, roughly 200 ng of genomic DNA, equivalent to some 33,000 T cell genomes, went into each replicate PCR. Purified libraries were measured with a Qubit 3.0 fluorometer, size-checked on a Bioanalyzer 2100, and measured again with the KAPA Library Quantification kit. Every immunoSEQ 96-well plate was sequenced on a separate single-read 150-cycle Illumina NextSeq 550 flow cell. The published analysis was carried out like this. The immunoSEQ output contained only junctional sequences without quality scores, so filtering could not match that applied to full-length reads. To assign V/J genes and CDR3, sequences were annotated using PyIR, a Python wrapper for IgBLAST v1.9, with IMGT germline references. Reads with weak V/J assignments (E-value above 1e-6), missing CDR3, stop codons, out-of-frame junctions, or ambiguous translated residues were removed. V3J clonotypes were defined as sequences sharing the same inferred V gene, J gene, and CDR3 amino acid sequence. Percentage overlap between repertoires was computed as shared unique clonotypes divided by the size of the smaller repertoire. RTK rarefaction, the Chao1 estimator, and Recon v2.1 estimates of unobserved clonotypes were used to assess repertoire richness. Generation probabilities for all TCRbeta clonotypes obtained by the gDNA method from a handful of donors were computed using OLGA. Drawn from immuneACCESS, this table holds only the in-frame rearrangements with V and J called that TCRdb kept. Clones are partly lost; checked studies trace under half to an unresolved V gene and leave the rest unexplained. The D gene and trimming were derived from the DNA, and the V and J assignments and clone size from that table. In this sample the table shows under 200,000 clones, roughly 93% of which occur a single time. The ten most abundant clones make up roughly 0.07% of the sample.

Donors were healthy HIV-negative adults with no recently reported acute infections or vaccinations. Every donor was a Caucasian adult living in Nashville, Tennessee, USA. Magnetic negative selection was used to enrich CD4+ T cells, after which naive cells were positively selected on CD45RA and the negative fraction became the memory subset. Blood was obtained by leukapheresis, after which PBMCs were separated by Ficoll-Histopaque density gradient centrifugation and cryopreserved in liquid nitrogen vapor phase. Analytical flow cytometry was used to check the purity and quantity of each magnetically sorted T cell population. From each sorted fraction, genomic DNA was isolated and quantified by UV absorbance on a Nanodrop 2000c. The cysteine opens and the phenylalanine closes a CDR3 of 11 amino acids. The only DNA kept is the CDR3, 33 bases in frame from the first base. Per the germline V gene (reference sequence), DFQATT is the CDR1 and SNEGSKA is the CDR2. V and J are truncated by 5 bases and 4 bases respectively, leaving an intervening sequence of 8 bases.

Paper-wide results and their limitations: Even with the large sequencing depth, rarefaction of the sorted-subset datasets indicated that sequencing was incomplete. Larger estimated clonotype richness was generally found for naive subsets than for memory subsets. Based on pairwise subsampling, the degree of clonotype sharing among donors was expected to be affected by sequencing depth. About 5% of naive CD4, 3% to 3.5% of naive CD8, 2.3% of memory CD4, and 0.35% to 0.4% of memory CD8 clonotypes were shared across several donors. Higher generation probabilities were observed for clonotypes shared by all four sorted-subset donors than for non-shared clonotypes. Sampling was restricted to blood, and TCR repertoires in tissues likely differ from the TCR repertoires found in blood. Because the study included a small number of donors, the genetic and exposure-history diversity represented was limited.

The source is a woman in her thirties in good health. The material sequenced was naive CD4+ T cells sorted from blood. Taken with the paper, the label for cell subset or site translates to: CD45RA+ positively selected. This chain joins TRBV20-1 to TRBJ2-5; TRBD1 is a possible D gene, resting on 5 matching bases. This receptor carries the CDR3 CSAARGETQYF. The DNA sequence is as follows: TGCAGTGCTGCTAGGGGAGAGACCCAGTACTTC.